The rows below give T cell receptor beta chains drawn from one sample of a study of T-cell memory formation after mild COVID-19. TCRdb re-analysed the 5' RACE reads in MiXCR, keeping a single row per CDR3 protein. In the table there are around 47,000 distinct CDR3 sequences, roughly 9% of which are singletons. Sequences were obtained from PBMCs or a T cell subset sorted from them (not recorded which). These TCRs come from an adult woman who had mild COVID-19 (a few samples of this study predate the infection). Cell type and time point are not known. Both conserved end residues are part of each CDR3. The D gene is left open where the match is weak. For some rows the clone size is stated as once, few or many, or as a class when expanded; others skip it.

j_gene: TRBJ2-1
d_gene: TRBD1
abundance: many
v_gene: TRBV5-1
CDR3nt: TGCGCCAGCAGCGCCGGGACAGGATCCTACAATGAGCAGTTCTTC
CDR3aa: CASSAGTGSYNEQFF

j_gene: TRBJ2-3
d_gene: .
abundance: few
v_gene: TRBV6-4
CDR3nt: TGTGCCAGCAGTGACGGGGAAGCAGATACGCAGTATTTT
CDR3aa: CASSDGEADTQYF

j_gene: TRBJ2-3
d_gene: .
abundance: few
v_gene: TRBV21-1
CDR3nt: TGTGCCAGCAGCAACCCCCGAACGGCAGGCTGCACAGATACGCAGTATTTT
CDR3aa: CASSNPRTAGCTDTQYF

j_gene: TRBJ2-1
d_gene: TRBD2
abundance: few
v_gene: TRBV27
CDR3nt: TGTGCCAGCAGTTTTCTCCGGACTAGCGGGAGAACAAATGAGCAGTTCTTC
CDR3aa: CASSFLRTSGRTNEQFF

j_gene: TRBJ1-2
d_gene: TRBD1
abundance: few
v_gene: TRBV29-1
CDR3nt: TGCAGCGCTAAAACTGGACAGGGACCCTATGGAGGCTACACCTTC
CDR3aa: CSAKTGQGPYGGYTF

j_gene: TRBJ1-2
d_gene: .
abundance: few
v_gene: TRBV5-5
CDR3nt: TGTGCCAGCAGCTTGGTAGGGCAGCAGCAGACTGATGGCTACACCTTC
CDR3aa: CASSLVGQQQTDGYTF

j_gene: TRBJ2-2
d_gene: .
abundance: .
v_gene: TRBV19
CDR3nt: TGTGCCAGTAGTATACTCGGGCGCACCGGGGAGCTGTTTTTT
CDR3aa: CASSILGRTGELFF

j_gene: TRBJ2-5
d_gene: TRBD2
abundance: few
v_gene: TRBV20-1
CDR3nt: TGCAGTGCTAGAGACGCGGCTGGACTAGCGAGAGGATCCCAAGAGACCCAGTACTTC
CDR3aa: CSARDAAGLARGSQETQYF

j_gene: TRBJ2-7
d_gene: .
abundance: .
v_gene: TRBV6-2/TRBV6-3
CDR3nt: TGTGCCAGCAGTTACTCACAGGTACGGACCGGCGAGCAGTACTTC
CDR3aa: CASSYSQVRTGEQYF

j_gene: TRBJ1-2
d_gene: .
abundance: many
v_gene: TRBV7-2
CDR3nt: TGTGCCAGCAGCCCGGGGGGGGCTGACTATGGCTACACCTTC
CDR3aa: CASSPGGADYGYTF

j_gene: TRBJ2-1
d_gene: TRBD2
abundance: many
v_gene: TRBV6-1
CDR3nt: TGTGCCAGCAGTCTCCCAAGCGGGGGGTACGGCAATGAGCAGTTCTTC
CDR3aa: CASSLPSGGYGNEQFF

j_gene: TRBJ2-1
d_gene: .
abundance: few
v_gene: TRBV7-9
CDR3nt: TGTGCCAGCAGCTTGTACAGGATCCTTAGCTCCTACAATGAGCAGTTCTTC
CDR3aa: CASSLYRILSSYNEQFF

j_gene: TRBJ1-6
d_gene: .
abundance: few
v_gene: TRBV5-6
CDR3nt: TGTGCCAGCGGAAGTGAATGGATGAAATATAATTCACCCCTCCACTTT
CDR3aa: CASGSEWMKYNSPLHF

j_gene: TRBJ1-1
d_gene: .
abundance: .
v_gene: TRBV3-1
CDR3nt: TGTGCCAGCAGCCAAGGGCTGGAGCACCAAGCTTTCTTT
CDR3aa: CASSQGLEHQAFF

j_gene: TRBJ2-5
d_gene: TRBD2
abundance: many
v_gene: TRBV7-2
CDR3nt: TGTGCCAGCAGCTTAAGCCTAGCGGGGGGCCTGTACCAAGAGACCCAGTACTTC
CDR3aa: CASSLSLAGGLYQETQYF

j_gene: TRBJ1-6
d_gene: TRBD1
abundance: .
v_gene: TRBV30
CDR3nt: TGTGCCTGGAGCTGGAGAACAGGGGGAAATTCACCCCTCCACTTT
CDR3aa: CAWSWRTGGNSPLHF

j_gene: TRBJ2-1
d_gene: .
abundance: few
v_gene: TRBV7-2
CDR3nt: TGTGCCAGCAGCCCCCCGGGGAGCCATCCCTACAATGAGCAGTTCTTC
CDR3aa: CASSPPGSHPYNEQFF

j_gene: TRBJ1-2
d_gene: .
abundance: few
v_gene: TRBV20-1
CDR3nt: TGCAGTGCAGGACAGAGCTATGGCTACACCTTC
CDR3aa: CSAGQSYGYTF

j_gene: TRBJ2-3
d_gene: TRBD2
abundance: few
v_gene: TRBV9
CDR3nt: TGTGCCAGCAGCGCGGGGGGGGGCCCAGATACGCAGTATTTT
CDR3aa: CASSAGGGPDTQYF

j_gene: TRBJ2-1
d_gene: .
abundance: medium-sized
v_gene: TRBV20-1
CDR3nt: TGCAGTGTGCGGGGCCGCGACAATGAGCAGTTCTTC
CDR3aa: CSVRGRDNEQFF

j_gene: TRBJ2-4
d_gene: .
abundance: few
v_gene: TRBV4-2
CDR3nt: TGTGCCAGCAGCCCCGTGACAGCCGCCAAAAACATTCAGTACTTC
CDR3aa: CASSPVTAAKNIQYF

j_gene: TRBJ1-5
d_gene: TRBD1
abundance: .
v_gene: TRBV10-3
CDR3nt: TGTGCCATCTCCGGGACAGGGAGAAATCAGCCCCAGCATTTT
CDR3aa: CAISGTGRNQPQHF

j_gene: TRBJ1-5
d_gene: .
abundance: many
v_gene: TRBV24-1
CDR3nt: TGTGCCACCAGTCGTTTGGATCAGCCCCAGCATTTT
CDR3aa: CATSRLDQPQHF

j_gene: TRBJ2-2
d_gene: .
abundance: many
v_gene: TRBV27
CDR3nt: TGTGCCAGCAGTCCGCAAGGGACAACTAACACCGGGGAGCTGTTTTTT
CDR3aa: CASSPQGTTNTGELFF

j_gene: TRBJ2-1
d_gene: TRBD2
abundance: many
v_gene: TRBV12-3/TRBV12-4
CDR3nt: TGTGCCAGCAGGGATTGGAGACTAGCGGGCAATGAGCAGTTCTTC
CDR3aa: CASRDWRLAGNEQFF

j_gene: TRBJ1-2
d_gene: .
abundance: few
v_gene: TRBV29-1
CDR3nt: TGCAGCGTCGCCGACGGGAACTATGGCTACACCTTC
CDR3aa: CSVADGNYGYTF

j_gene: TRBJ2-7
d_gene: .
abundance: many
v_gene: TRBV5-6
CDR3nt: TGTGCCAGCAGCTTGTTTGGGGACGAGCAGTACTTC
CDR3aa: CASSLFGDEQYF

j_gene: TRBJ1-2
d_gene: TRBD1
abundance: few
v_gene: TRBV12-3/TRBV12-4
CDR3nt: TGTGCCAGCAGCCCAGCTAGGGGGCGAGGGAATGGCTACACCTTC
CDR3aa: CASSPARGRGNGYTF

j_gene: TRBJ2-5
d_gene: TRBD2
abundance: many
v_gene: TRBV20-1
CDR3nt: TGCAGTTCCGAAGGGCGGGAGCTCGCAGAGACCCAGTACTTC
CDR3aa: CSSEGRELAETQYF

j_gene: TRBJ2-7
d_gene: TRBD1
abundance: large
v_gene: TRBV12-3/TRBV12-4
CDR3nt: TGTGCCAGCAGTCCAGCCGGGACAGGGTTTCTCTACGAGCAGTACTTC
CDR3aa: CASSPAGTGFLYEQYF

j_gene: TRBJ1-2
d_gene: TRBD1
abundance: few
v_gene: TRBV24-1
CDR3nt: TGTGCCACCAGTCCGGACAGGGGGTATGGCTACACCTTC
CDR3aa: CATSPDRGYGYTF

j_gene: TRBJ1-2
d_gene: .
abundance: few
v_gene: TRBV20-1
CDR3nt: TGCAGTGCTAGAGATTCGGGTCCCGATGGGTACACTAACTATGGCTACACCTTC
CDR3aa: CSARDSGPDGYTNYGYTF

j_gene: TRBJ2-5
d_gene: .
abundance: many
v_gene: TRBV7-9
CDR3nt: TGTGCCAGCAGCTCGCTTCGGGGCGAAGAGACCCAGTACTTC
CDR3aa: CASSSLRGEETQYF

j_gene: TRBJ1-5
d_gene: TRBD1
abundance: .
v_gene: TRBV24-1
CDR3nt: TGTGCCACCAGTGACCAGGGACAGGGAAGTTTTCAGCCCCAGCATTTT
CDR3aa: CATSDQGQGSFQPQHF

j_gene: TRBJ2-1
d_gene: .
abundance: .
v_gene: TRBV11-3
CDR3nt: TGTGCCAGCAGCCCAGGATCGGCTACCCTTGGGGGATTCAGTGAGCAGTTCTTC
CDR3aa: CASSPGSATLGGFSEQFF

j_gene: TRBJ2-3
d_gene: TRBD2
abundance: few
v_gene: TRBV4-2
CDR3nt: TGTGCCAGCAGCCCTACTAGCGGGGGGGCCCCAGATACGCAGTATTTT
CDR3aa: CASSPTSGGAPDTQYF

j_gene: TRBJ1-1
d_gene: .
abundance: .
v_gene: TRBV12-3/TRBV12-4
CDR3nt: TGTGCCAGCACCAGGGGTTTGAACACTGAAGCTTTCTTT
CDR3aa: CASTRGLNTEAFF

j_gene: TRBJ2-3
d_gene: .
abundance: .
v_gene: TRBV6-5
CDR3nt: TGTGCCAGCAGTTACAGCGGGTTTCGAGAAGATACGCAGTATTTT
CDR3aa: CASSYSGFREDTQYF

j_gene: TRBJ2-2
d_gene: TRBD1
abundance: few
v_gene: TRBV20-1
CDR3nt: TGCAGTGCTCTTACAGGGGGGAACACCGGGGAGCTGTTTTTT
CDR3aa: CSALTGGNTGELFF

j_gene: TRBJ1-4
d_gene: .
abundance: few
v_gene: TRBV12-3/TRBV12-4
CDR3nt: TGTGCCAGCAGCCACCACAGGGATGAAAAACTGTTTTTT
CDR3aa: CASSHHRDEKLFF

j_gene: TRBJ2-7
d_gene: TRBD2
abundance: .
v_gene: TRBV2
CDR3nt: TGTGCCAACCAACCGGGGCGGGGGGCGACATACGAGCAGTACTTC
CDR3aa: CANQPGRGATYEQYF

j_gene: TRBJ2-3
d_gene: TRBD2
abundance: .
v_gene: TRBV7-8
CDR3nt: TGTGCCAGCAGCTCACGACTAGCGGGATTGGGGGATACGCAGTATTTT
CDR3aa: CASSSRLAGLGDTQYF

j_gene: TRBJ2-7
d_gene: .
abundance: .
v_gene: TRBV18
CDR3nt: TGTGCCAGCTCTCCCCCGCCGGGGGAAACATACGAGCAGTACTTC
CDR3aa: CASSPPPGETYEQYF

j_gene: TRBJ2-1
d_gene: TRBD2
abundance: many
v_gene: TRBV14
CDR3nt: TGTGCCAGCAGCCAAGAAACTAGCGGGGTCCTTCAGTTCTTC
CDR3aa: CASSQETSGVLQFF